One sample yielded the 22 T cell receptor beta chains listed below, sequenced in a study of blood T cell repertoires in COVID-19 (dated by TCRdb to the early 2020s). The library was generated by the immunoSEQ multiplex PCR assay. The table was pulled from immuneACCESS by TCRdb, which kept in-frame rearrangements only. Such tables lose some clones; where checked, under half of the loss comes from unresolved V genes, and the rest has no known cause. The sample has some 420,000 clones on record, 80% to 90% of them singletons. The top ten constitute approximately 1.2% of the sample. Source material: PBMCs or T cells enriched from blood (not recorded which). These receptors originate from a man aged 25-45 years who had recovered from COVID-19.

This clone has just a few counts. This sequence joins TRBV18 and TRBJ2-1; 7 bases map to TRBD2. The CDR3 covers 14 residues. Germline V gene sequence: CDR1 KGHSH, CDR2 LQKENI. The junction had 3 bases not matched to a gene; V was cut back by 1 base and J by 6 bases. CDR3 loop: CASSPRTSGNEQFF. The CDR3 DNA is TGTGCCAGCTCACCACGGACTAGTGGCAATGAGCAGTTCTTC.

CDR3 bases: TGTGCCAGCAGCTTAACAGGGGGAAACACCATATATTTT. Translation gives CASSLTGGNTIYF. The chain recombines TRBV11-2 with TRBJ1-3, with D possibly matching TRBD1 (6 bases). Trimming took off 2 bases at V and 4 bases at J, with 6 bases between the two ends. The CDR3 runs 13 residues. Germline lookup yields CDR1 SGHAT and CDR2 FQNNGV.

This rearrangement joins TRBV7-2 to TRBJ1-2, with 9 bases aligning to TRBD1. CDR3 length: 13 residues. CDR1 SGHTA and CDR2 FQGNSA come from the germline V gene. J gave up 5 bases and V 4 bases, and 2 bases lay outside the gene matches. The chain's CDR3 is CASSSGQGYGYTF. The CDR3 region has the DNA TGTGCCAGCAGCTCAGGACAGGGGTATGGCTACACCTTC.

The chain uses TRBV6-5 and TRBJ1-1; maybe TRBD1 (5 bases). V lost 7 bases and J 2 bases, leaving 8 bases between the germline ends. The germline V gene has CDR1 MNHEY and CDR2 SVGAGI. The CDR3 has 12 residues. The CDR3 reads CASTWTNTEAFF. In DNA, the CDR3 is TGTGCCAGCACTTGGACAAACACTGAAGCTTTCTTT.

This clone has a single count. The chain employs TRBV27 and TRBJ2-2; possibly TRBD2 for D (5 bases). In germline, CDR1 is MNHEY, CDR2 SMNVEV (reference sequence). The CDR3 extends over 15 amino acids. Between the trimmed V and J ends, which lost 6 bases and 1 base, there was a span of 12 bases. CDR3 loop: CASSRDMGNTGELFF. CDR3 DNA: TGTGCCAGCAGCCGGGATATGGGGAACACCGGGGAGCTGTTTTTT.

This chain connects TRBV28 to TRBJ2-5, with D perhaps matching TRBD1 (7 bases). Germline CDR1 and CDR2: MDHEN and SYDVKM. V was shortened by 7 bases and J by 5 bases, with 11 bases between the two germline ends. There are 12 residues in the CDR3. The CDR3 region is CASTSGGETQYF. Here the CDR3 DNA reads TGTGCCAGCACTTCAGGGGGGGAGACCCAGTACTTC.

The chain couples TRBV27 to TRBJ2-6, with 10 bases matching TRBD1. V was clipped by 0 bases and J by 1 base; unmatched bases: 3. In germline, CDR1 is MNHEY, CDR2 SMNVEV (reference sequence). CDR3 length: 18 amino acids. The CDR3 DNA reads TGTGCCAGCAGTTTATCGGGACAGGGGAAATCTGGGGCCAACGTCCTGACTTTC. Translating it yields CASSLSGQGKSGANVLTF.

In its sample, this clone was seen once. The chain recombines TRBV10-3 with TRBJ1-2; 10 bases are a match to TRBD1. V shed 6 bases and J 6 bases; nucleotides not matched to a gene: 7. From germline, CDR1 is ENHRY and CDR2 SYGVKD. This CDR3 is 14 amino acids long. Here the CDR3 reads CAIRMTGGADGYTF. CDR3 DNA sequence: TGTGCCATCAGGATGACAGGGGGCGCGGATGGCTACACCTTC.

J is TRBJ2-5 and V is TRBV5-1; 9 bases agree with TRBD1. The germline CDR1 and CDR2 sequences are SGHRS and YFSETQ. J was trimmed by 5 bases and V by 4 bases; bases with no gene match: 6. The CDR3 is 14 residues long. The DNA for the CDR3 is TGCGCCAGCAGCGGCGGACAGGGGCGCGAGACCCAGTACTTC. Its translation: CASSGGQGRETQYF. Using reference TRBV5-1 and TRBJ2-5 for the parts outside the CDR3, the full variable domain is KAGVTQTPRYLIKTRGQQVTLSCSPISGHRSVSWYQQTPGQGLQFLFEYFSETQRNKGNFPGRFSGRQFSNSRSEMNVSTLELGDSALYLCASSGGQGRETQYFGPGTRLLVL.

The rearrangement uses TRBV4-2 and TRBJ2-1, with D maybe TRBD1 (7 bases). Trimming cost V 0 bases and J 5 bases, with 17 bases left between them. CDR3 length: 17 amino acids. Germline V gene data show CDR1 as LGHNA and CDR2 as YNFKEQ. As DNA, the CDR3 is TGTGCCAGCAGCCAAGATGTGGGGGGACAGATAAACAATGAGCAGTTCTTC. It yields the protein CASSQDVGGQINNEQFF.

The gene calls are TRBV7-9 and TRBJ2-3; TRBD1 aligns across 8 bases. The CDR3 has 15 residues. Germline trimming cut 4 bases from V and 6 bases from J; bases unmatched to any gene: 9. CDR1 and CDR2 (germline): SEHNR, FQNEAQ (reference sequence). The CDR3: CASSSQGDLWDTQYF. The CDR3 DNA reads TGTGCCAGCAGCTCACAGGGGGATCTGTGGGATACGCAGTATTTT.

A single count supports this clone. The V gene is TRBV19, the J gene TRBJ1-2, with 8 bases that match TRBD1. Germline-derived CDR1 and CDR2 are LNHDA and SQIVND (reference sequence). J gave up 0 bases and V 8 bases, and 8 bases lay outside the gene matches. This CDR3 is built from 15 residues. The CDR3, as DNA: TGTGCCAGTCGTACAGGGGGTTCAGCTAACTATGGCTACACCTTC. Translation: CASRTGGSANYGYTF.

The chain has TRBV21-1 and TRBJ1-6; TRBD1, as called in the table, went unchecked against the DNA. TRBV21-1 is a listed pseudogene. The CDR3 extends over 21 amino acids. The CDR3 loop is CASSNIVPFTRQGGSNSPLHF. The CDR3, as DNA: TGTGCCAGCAGCAATATAGTTCCCTTTACACGACAGGGTGGGAGTAATTCACCCCTCCACTTT.

The sample holds one count of this clone. Its ends do not fully match the called genes, so a read error is possible. The chain has TRBV18 and TRBJ1-1; no firm D call. CDR1 is KGHSH, CDR2 LQKENI, per germline. The length of the CDR3 is 13 residues. CDR3 protein: CATSYNLNTEAFF. The CDR3 DNA sequence: TGTGCCACCTCATACAACCTGAACACTGAAGCTTTCTTT.

The chain uses TRBV27 and TRBJ2-5; 7 bases fit TRBD2. Per the germline V gene, CDR1 is MNHEY and CDR2 is SMNVEV (reference sequence). The CDR3 totals 14 residues. V was clipped by 6 bases and J by 5 bases; unmatched bases: 9. The CDR3 loop is CASRKSGNGETQYF. CDR3 nucleotides: TGTGCCAGCAGAAAAAGCGGGAATGGGGAGACCCAGTACTTC.

The V call is TRBV28, the J call TRBJ1-2; TRBD1 might be the D (6 bases). The CDR3 totals 12 residues. CDR1 is MDHEN and CDR2 is SYDVKM in the germline V gene. Deletions cut 3 bases from V and 8 bases from J, with 10 bases between. The CDR3 DNA sequence: TGTGCCAGCAGTTTGGACAGTGGGGGCTACACCTTC. Its translation is CASSLDSGGYTF.

The rearrangement links TRBV5-4 to TRBJ2-2, with TRBD2 matching 9 bases. The CDR3 length is 17 residues. The ends lost 4 bases at V and 8 bases at J; junction bases unmatched: 15. Germline loops: CDR1 SGHNT, CDR2 YYREEE (reference sequence). In nucleotides, the CDR3 is TGTGCCAGCAGCAAAAAACGTGGACTAGCGCTTGGGGGGGAGCTGTTTTTT. Translated, it gives CASSKKRGLALGGELFF. Full variable domain (remainder filled in from reference TRBV5-4 and TRBJ2-2): ETGVTQSPTHLIKTRGQQVTLRCSSQSGHNTVSWYQQALGQGPQFIFQYYREEENGRGNFPPRFSGLQFPNYSSELNVNALELDDSALYLCASSKKRGLALGGELFFGEGSRLTVL.

This rearrangement joins TRBV7-3 to TRBJ2-3, with 7 bases that match TRBD1. The CDR3 length is 14 residues. V was pared by 6 bases and J by 2 bases, with 5 bases of the junction left unmatched. The V gene's germline CDR1 is SGHTA and CDR2 FQGTGA. DNA for the CDR3: TGTGCCAGCAGACAGGGGCCCTCCACAGATACGCAGTATTTT. Its protein is CASRQGPSTDTQYF.

This clone was found once. The V call is TRBV7-6, the J call TRBJ2-5, with D hard to call. The CDR3 covers 16 residues. V shed 0 bases and J shed 2 bases, with 13 bases lying between them. The germline CDR1 and CDR2 sequences are SGHVS and FNYEAQ. CDR3 DNA: TGTGCCAGCAGCTTAGCTCCGGCCAGGCAGCAAGAGACCCAGTACTTC. This encodes CASSLAPARQQETQYF.

The chain combines TRBV2 with TRBJ1-5, with D maybe TRBD1 (5 bases). The CDR3 sequence is 12 residues long. CDR1 is SNHLY and CDR2 is FYNNEI in the germline V gene. Between the trimmed V and J ends, which lost 6 bases and 6 bases, there was a span of 9 bases. In DNA, the CDR3 is TGTGCCAGCAGCTGGGGGGTTCAGCCCCAGCATTTT. The encoded protein is CASSWGVQPQHF.

The V call is TRBV7-9, the J call TRBJ2-2; TRBD1 matches 7 bases. The CDR3 sequence is 14 residues long. The V gene's germline CDR1 is SEHNR and CDR2 FQNEAQ (reference sequence). The junction had 3 bases not matched to a gene; V was cut back by 6 bases and J by 2 bases. The CDR3: CASRGQANTGELFF. The CDR3 DNA follows: TGTGCCAGCAGAGGACAGGCTAACACCGGGGAGCTGTTTTTT. The full variable domain, with the rest looked up from reference TRBV7-9 and TRBJ2-2, is DTGVSQNPRHKITKRGQNVTFRCDPISEHNRLYWYRQTLGQGPEFLTYFQNEAQLEKSRLLSDRFSAERPKGSFSTLEIQRTEQGDSAMYLCASRGQANTGELFFGEGSRLTVL.

The V and J genes are TRBV6-2 or TRBV6-3 and TRBJ1-2; 9 bases are shared with TRBD1. The CDR3 covers 16 residues. Trimming took 2 bases from V and 3 from J; bases not matched to a gene: 7. Germline CDR1 reads MNHEY; CDR2 reads SVGEGT. CDR3 DNA sequence: TGTGCCAGCAGTTACACCGGACAGGGGATCCACTATGGCTACACCTTC. Translating it yields CASSYTGQGIHYGYTF.